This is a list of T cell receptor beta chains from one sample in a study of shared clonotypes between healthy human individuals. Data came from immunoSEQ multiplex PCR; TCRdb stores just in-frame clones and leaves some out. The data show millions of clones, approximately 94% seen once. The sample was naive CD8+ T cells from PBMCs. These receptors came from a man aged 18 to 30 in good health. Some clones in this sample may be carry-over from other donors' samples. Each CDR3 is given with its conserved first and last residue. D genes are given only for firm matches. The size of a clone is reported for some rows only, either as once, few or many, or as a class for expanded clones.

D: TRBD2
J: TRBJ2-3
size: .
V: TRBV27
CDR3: CASRVLLLAGVPDTQYF
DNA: TGTGCCAGCAGGGTGTTGTTGCTAGCGGGAGTCCCCGATACGCAGTATTTT

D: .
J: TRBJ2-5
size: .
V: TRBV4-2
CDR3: CASSQSAETQYF
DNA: TGTGCCAGCAGCCAATCTGCAGAGACCCAGTACTTC

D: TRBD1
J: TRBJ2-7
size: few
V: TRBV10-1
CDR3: CASSDRTGWSDEQYF
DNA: TGCGCCAGCAGCGACCGGACAGGGTGGTCGGACGAGCAGTACTTC

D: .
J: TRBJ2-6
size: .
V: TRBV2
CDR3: CASSTGNKQGRAGANVLTF
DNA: TGTGCCAGCAGCACCGGAAATAAACAGGGGAGGGCTGGGGCCAACGTCCTGACTTTC

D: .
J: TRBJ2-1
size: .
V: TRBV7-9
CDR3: CASSSVDNEQFF
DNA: TGTGCCAGCAGCTCCGTAGACAATGAGCAGTTCTTC

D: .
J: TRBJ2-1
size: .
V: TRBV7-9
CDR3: CASSSDYSYNEQFF
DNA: TGTGCCAGCAGCTCTGACTACTCCTACAATGAGCAGTTCTTC

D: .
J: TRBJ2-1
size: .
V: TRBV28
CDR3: CASSSSGTPSHNEQFF
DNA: TGTGCCAGCAGTTCCTCCGGGACCCCCTCACACAATGAGCAGTTCTTC

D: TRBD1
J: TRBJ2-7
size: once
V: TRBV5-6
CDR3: CASSFLTGGPEQYF
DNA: TGTGCCAGCAGCTTTCTGACAGGGGGACCCGAGCAGTACTTC

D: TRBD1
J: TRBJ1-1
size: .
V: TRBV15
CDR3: CATSKGRGQNTEAFF
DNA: TGTGCCACCAGCAAGGGCAGGGGGCAAAACACTGAAGCTTTCTTT

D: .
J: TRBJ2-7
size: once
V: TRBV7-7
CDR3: CASSLALGDSYEQYF
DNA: TGTGCCAGCAGCTTAGCCCTCGGGGACTCCTACGAGCAGTACTTC

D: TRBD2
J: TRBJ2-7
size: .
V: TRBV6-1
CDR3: CASSDPLSGIYEQYF
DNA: TGTGCCAGCAGTGATCCCCTTAGCGGGATCTACGAGCAGTACTTC

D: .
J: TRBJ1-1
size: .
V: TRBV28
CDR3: CASRPRQYLPTEAFF
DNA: TGTGCCAGCAGACCTAGACAGTATTTACCCACTGAAGCTTTCTTT

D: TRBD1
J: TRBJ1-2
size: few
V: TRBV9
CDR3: CASSPGQGQDAGYTF
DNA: TGTGCCAGCAGCCCAGGACAGGGCCAAGATGCAGGCTACACCTTC

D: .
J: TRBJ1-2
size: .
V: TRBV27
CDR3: CASKLVPF
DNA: TGTGCCAGCAAACTAGTCCCCTTC

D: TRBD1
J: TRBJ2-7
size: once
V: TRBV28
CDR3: CASSFTGGEYEQYF
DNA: TGTGCCAGCAGTTTCACAGGGGGCGAATACGAGCAGTACTTC

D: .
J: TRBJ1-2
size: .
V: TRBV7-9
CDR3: CASSLGANYGYTF
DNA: TGTGCCAGCAGCCTCGGGGCGAACTATGGCTACACCTTC

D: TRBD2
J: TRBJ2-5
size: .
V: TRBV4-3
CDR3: CASSQGTSGLETQYF
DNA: TGCGCCAGCAGCCAAGGGACTAGTGGGTTGGAGACCCAGTACTTC

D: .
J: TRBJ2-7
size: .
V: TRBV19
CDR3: CASSMRTPFEEQYF
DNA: TGTGCCAGTAGTATGCGGACTCCGTTCGAGGAGCAGTACTTC

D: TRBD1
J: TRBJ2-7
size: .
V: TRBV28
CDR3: CASSPGQPVHYEQYF
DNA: TGTGCCAGCAGTCCGGGACAGCCCGTCCACTACGAGCAGTACTTC

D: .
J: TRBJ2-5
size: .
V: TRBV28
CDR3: CASSLNLVTQYF
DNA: TGTGCCAGCAGTTTAAATTTGGTGACCCAGTACTTC

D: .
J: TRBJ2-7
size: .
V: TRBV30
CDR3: CAWSLDPSSYEQYF
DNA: TGTGCCTGGAGTCTCGACCCGAGCTCCTACGAGCAGTACTTC

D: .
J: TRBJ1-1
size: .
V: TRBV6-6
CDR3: CASSYGERAEAFF
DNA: TGTGCCAGCAGTTACGGGGAGAGGGCTGAAGCTTTCTTT

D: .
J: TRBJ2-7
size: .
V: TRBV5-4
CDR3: CASSLLDSSYEQYF
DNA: TGTGCCAGCAGCTTGCTGGACTCCTCCTACGAGCAGTACTTC

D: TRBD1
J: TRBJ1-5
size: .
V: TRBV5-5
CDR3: CASSWTGTASQPQHF
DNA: TGTGCCAGCAGCTGGACCGGGACAGCCAGCCAGCCCCAGCATTTT

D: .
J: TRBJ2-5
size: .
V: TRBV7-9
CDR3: CASSSPEGGQETQYF
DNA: TGTGCCAGCAGCTCCCCGGAGGGTGGCCAAGAGACCCAGTACTTC

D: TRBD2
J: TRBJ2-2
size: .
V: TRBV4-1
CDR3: CASSLGLAGGDILGWLFF
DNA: TGCGCCAGCAGCCTGGGACTAGCGGGGGGGGATATCTTGGGATGGCTGTTTTTT

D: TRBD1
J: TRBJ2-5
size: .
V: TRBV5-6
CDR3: CASSTWTGDIQETQYF
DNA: TGTGCCAGCAGCACCTGGACAGGGGATATACAAGAGACCCAGTACTTC

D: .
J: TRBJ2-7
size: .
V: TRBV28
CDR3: CASRSYRSLYEQYF
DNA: TGTGCCAGCAGATCCTACAGGAGCCTCTACGAGCAGTACTTC

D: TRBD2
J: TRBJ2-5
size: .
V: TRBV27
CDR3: CASRTSGSQETQYF
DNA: TGTGCCAGCAGGACTAGCGGGTCCCAAGAGACCCAGTACTTC

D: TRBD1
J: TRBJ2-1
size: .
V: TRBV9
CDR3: CASRPGTGDEQFF
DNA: TGTGCCAGCAGACCCGGGACAGGCGATGAGCAGTTCTTC

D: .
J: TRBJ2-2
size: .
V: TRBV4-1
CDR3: CASSQGGGNTGELFF
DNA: TGCGCCAGCAGCCAAGGGGGCGGGAACACCGGGGAGCTGTTTTTT

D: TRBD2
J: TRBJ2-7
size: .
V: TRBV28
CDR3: CAGVAGGPNEQYF
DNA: TGTGCCGGTGTAGCGGGAGGGCCAAACGAGCAGTACTTC

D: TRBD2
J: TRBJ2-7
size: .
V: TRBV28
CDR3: CASILAGGPSGEQYF
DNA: TGTGCCAGCATCTTAGCGGGAGGGCCCTCGGGGGAGCAGTACTTC

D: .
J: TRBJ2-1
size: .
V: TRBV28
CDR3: CASSLGTGIDNEQFF
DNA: TGTGCCAGCAGTTTAGGTACAGGGATAGATAATGAGCAGTTCTTC

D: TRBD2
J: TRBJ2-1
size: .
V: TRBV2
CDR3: CASGGGFSYNEQFF
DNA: TGTGCCAGCGGGGGAGGGTTTTCCTACAATGAGCAGTTCTTC

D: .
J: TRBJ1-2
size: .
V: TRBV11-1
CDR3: CASSLDGDTAYSLYGYTF
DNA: TGTGCCAGCAGCTTAGATGGGGACACAGCCTACTCATTGTATGGCTACACCTTC

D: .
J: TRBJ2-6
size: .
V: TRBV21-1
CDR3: CASEMIGTGESGANVLTF
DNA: TGTGCCAGCGAAATGATTGGGACAGGGGAATCTGGGGCCAACGTCCTGACTTTC

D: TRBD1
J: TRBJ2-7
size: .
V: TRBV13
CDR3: CASSSRETGSYEQYF
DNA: TGTGCCAGCAGCTCCCGTGAGACAGGGTCCTACGAGCAGTACTTC

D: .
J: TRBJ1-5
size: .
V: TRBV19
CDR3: CASSQPSSPWGNQPQHF
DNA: TGTGCCAGTAGCCAACCGAGCAGCCCTTGGGGCAATCAGCCCCAGCATTTT

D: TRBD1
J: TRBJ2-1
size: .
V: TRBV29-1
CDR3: CSVEGTGVIDEQFF
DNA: TGCAGCGTTGAAGGGACAGGGGTGATCGATGAGCAGTTCTTC

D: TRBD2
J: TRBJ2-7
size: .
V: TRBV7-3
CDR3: CASSPLAGGYEQYF
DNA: TGTGCCAGCAGCCCGTTAGCGGGAGGCTACGAGCAGTACTTC

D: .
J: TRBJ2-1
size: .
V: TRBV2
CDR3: CASSGQGSYNEQFF
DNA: TGTGCCAGCAGCGGCCAGGGCTCCTACAATGAGCAGTTCTTC

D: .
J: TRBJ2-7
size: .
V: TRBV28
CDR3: CASSLQGWTYEQYF
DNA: TGTGCCAGCAGTTTACAGGGATGGACCTACGAGCAGTACTTC

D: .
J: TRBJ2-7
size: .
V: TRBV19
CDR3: CASSIFDSYEQYF
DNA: TGTGCCAGTAGTATCTTCGACAGCTACGAGCAGTACTTC

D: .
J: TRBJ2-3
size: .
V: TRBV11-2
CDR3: CASSLESRSGDSAGTDTQYF
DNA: TGTGCCAGCAGCTTAGAAAGCAGGTCCGGAGACTCTGCCGGCACAGATACGCAGTATTTT

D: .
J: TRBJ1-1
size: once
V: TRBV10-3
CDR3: CATLGTQVLNTEAFF
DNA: TGTGCCACCCTTGGAACACAAGTCTTGAACACTGAAGCTTTCTTT

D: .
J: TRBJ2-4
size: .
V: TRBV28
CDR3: CASSFRSGRKNIQYF
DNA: TGTGCCAGCAGTTTTAGGTCAGGAAGGAAAAACATTCAGTACTTC

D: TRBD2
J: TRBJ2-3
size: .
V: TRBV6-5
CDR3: CASCGLAGSDTQYF
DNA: TGTGCCAGTTGCGGACTAGCGGGCTCAGATACGCAGTATTTT

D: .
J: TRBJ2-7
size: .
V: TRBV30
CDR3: CAWSVTASSYEQYF
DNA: TGTGCCTGGAGTGTGACAGCTAGCTCCTACGAGCAGTACTTC

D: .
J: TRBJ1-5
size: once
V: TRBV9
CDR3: CASSVGAGASQPQHF
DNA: TGTGCCAGCAGCGTAGGGGCAGGGGCGAGTCAGCCCCAGCATTTT

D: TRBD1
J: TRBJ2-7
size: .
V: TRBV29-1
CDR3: CSVEKRGQGSYEQYF
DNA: TGCAGCGTTGAAAAGAGGGGACAGGGCTCCTACGAGCAGTACTTC

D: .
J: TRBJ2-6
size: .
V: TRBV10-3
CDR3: CAISGSGRSSGANVLTF
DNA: TGTGCCATCAGTGGGTCAGGACGGAGCTCTGGGGCCAACGTCCTGACTTTC

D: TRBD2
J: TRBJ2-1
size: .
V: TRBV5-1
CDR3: CASSLLGDYYNEQFF
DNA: TGCGCCAGCAGCTTACTAGGGGACTACTACAATGAGCAGTTCTTC

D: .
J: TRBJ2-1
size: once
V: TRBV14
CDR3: CASSPTGMGEQFF
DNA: TGTGCCAGCAGCCCCACGGGGATGGGTGAGCAGTTCTTC

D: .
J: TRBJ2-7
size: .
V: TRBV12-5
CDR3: CASGLVLERISYEQYF
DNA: TGTGCTAGTGGTTTGGTATTGGAGCGAATCTCCTACGAGCAGTACTTC

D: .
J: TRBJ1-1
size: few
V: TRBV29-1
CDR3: CSVEEWNEAFF
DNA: TGCAGCGTTGAGGAATGGAACGAAGCTTTCTTT

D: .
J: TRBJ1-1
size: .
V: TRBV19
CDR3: CASSIRAVNTEAFF
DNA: TGTGCCAGTAGTATTAGGGCGGTGAACACTGAAGCTTTCTTT

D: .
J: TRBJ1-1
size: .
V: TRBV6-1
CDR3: CASHRAGDTEAFF
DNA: TGTGCCAGCCACCGGGCAGGTGACACTGAAGCTTTCTTT